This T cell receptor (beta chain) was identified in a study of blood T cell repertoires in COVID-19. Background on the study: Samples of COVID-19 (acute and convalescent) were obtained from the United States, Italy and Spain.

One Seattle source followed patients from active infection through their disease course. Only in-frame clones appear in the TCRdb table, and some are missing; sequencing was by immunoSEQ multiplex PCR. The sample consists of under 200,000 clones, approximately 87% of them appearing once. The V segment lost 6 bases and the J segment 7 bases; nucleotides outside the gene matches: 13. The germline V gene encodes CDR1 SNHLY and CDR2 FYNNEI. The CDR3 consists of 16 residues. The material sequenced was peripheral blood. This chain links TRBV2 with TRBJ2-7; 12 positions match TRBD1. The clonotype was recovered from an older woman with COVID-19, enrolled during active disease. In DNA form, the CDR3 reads TGTGCCAGCAGCCCCACCCCGGGACAGGGGGCTCGGGAGCAGTACTTC. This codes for CASSPTPGQGAREQYF.